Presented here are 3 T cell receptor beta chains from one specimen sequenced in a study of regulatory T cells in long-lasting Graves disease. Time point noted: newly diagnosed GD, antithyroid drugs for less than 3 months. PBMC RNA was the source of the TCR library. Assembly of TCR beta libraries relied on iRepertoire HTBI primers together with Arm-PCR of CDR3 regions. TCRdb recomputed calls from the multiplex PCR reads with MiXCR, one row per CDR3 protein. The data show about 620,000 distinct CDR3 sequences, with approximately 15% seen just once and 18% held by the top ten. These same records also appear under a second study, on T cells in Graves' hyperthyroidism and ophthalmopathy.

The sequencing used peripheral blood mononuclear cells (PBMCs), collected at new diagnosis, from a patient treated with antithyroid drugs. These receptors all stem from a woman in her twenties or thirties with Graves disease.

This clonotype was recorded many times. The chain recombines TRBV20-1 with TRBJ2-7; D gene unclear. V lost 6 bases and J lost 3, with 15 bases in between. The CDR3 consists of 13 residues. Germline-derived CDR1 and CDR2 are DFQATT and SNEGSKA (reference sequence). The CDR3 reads CSANRVNIYEQYF. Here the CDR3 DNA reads TGCAGTGCAAACCGGGTCAACATCTACGAGCAGTACTTC.

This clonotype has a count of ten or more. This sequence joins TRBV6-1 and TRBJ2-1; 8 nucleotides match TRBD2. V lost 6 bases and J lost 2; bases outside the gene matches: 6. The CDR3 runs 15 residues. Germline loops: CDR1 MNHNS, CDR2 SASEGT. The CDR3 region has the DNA TGTGCCAGCAGGGGAGCGGGAGAGGCCTACAATGAGCAGTTCTTC. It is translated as CASRGAGEAYNEQFF.

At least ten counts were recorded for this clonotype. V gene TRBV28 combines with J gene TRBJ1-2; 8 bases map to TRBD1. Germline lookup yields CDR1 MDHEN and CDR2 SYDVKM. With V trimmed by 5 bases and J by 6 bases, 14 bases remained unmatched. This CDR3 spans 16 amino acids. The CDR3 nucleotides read TGTGCCAGCAGTCCCCACTTTCGACAGGGGCCGAATGGCTACACCTTC. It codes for CASSPHFRQGPNGYTF.